This T cell receptor (beta chain) was identified during a study of regulatory T cells in long-lasting Graves disease. This clonotype was counted at least ten times. The antigen is undetermined. Noted time point: newly diagnosed GD, antithyroid drugs for less than 3 months. Extracted RNA from PBMCs served as the source of the TCR library. The trim removed 5 bases at V and 3 bases at J, leaving 5 bases unmatched. This CDR3 comprises 14 residues. The germline CDR1 and CDR2 sequences are SGHAT and FQNNGV. Findings and caveats of the study: Limited sample numbers may have lowered accuracy.

To make TCR beta libraries, researchers used iRepertoire HTBI primers and Arm-PCR of CDR3 regions. TCRdb re-derived calls from the multiplex PCR reads in MiXCR, one entry per CDR3 protein. This table has 350,000 to 550,000 distinct CDR3 sequences, 15% to 20% appearing once. The same specimen was also included in a second study, on T cells in Graves' hyperthyroidism and ophthalmopathy. That study reports: First-round RT-PCR targeting the TCR CDR3 was performed with the HTBI primer set.

Sequencing was performed on peripheral blood mononuclear cells (PBMCs), taken at new diagnosis, from a patient treated with antithyroid drugs. This receptor was taken from a woman between 18 and 29 years old with Graves disease. The V and J genes are TRBV11-2 and TRBJ2-3; 7 bases line up with TRBD2. Here the CDR3 DNA reads TGTGCCAGCAGCCTGACTAGCTTGACAGATACGCAGTATTTT. Translating it yields CASSLTSLTDTQYF.